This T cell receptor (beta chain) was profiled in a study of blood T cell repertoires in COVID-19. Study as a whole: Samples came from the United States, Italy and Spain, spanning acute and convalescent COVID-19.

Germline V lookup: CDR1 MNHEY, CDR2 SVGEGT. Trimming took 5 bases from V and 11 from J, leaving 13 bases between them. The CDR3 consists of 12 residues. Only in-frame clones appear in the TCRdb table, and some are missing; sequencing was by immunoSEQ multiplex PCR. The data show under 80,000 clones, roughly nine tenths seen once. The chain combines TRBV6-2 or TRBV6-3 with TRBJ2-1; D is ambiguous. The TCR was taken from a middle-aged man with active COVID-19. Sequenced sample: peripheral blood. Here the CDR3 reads CASSSPAFKQFF. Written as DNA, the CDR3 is TGTGCCAGCAGTAGCCCCGCGTTTAAGCAGTTCTTC.